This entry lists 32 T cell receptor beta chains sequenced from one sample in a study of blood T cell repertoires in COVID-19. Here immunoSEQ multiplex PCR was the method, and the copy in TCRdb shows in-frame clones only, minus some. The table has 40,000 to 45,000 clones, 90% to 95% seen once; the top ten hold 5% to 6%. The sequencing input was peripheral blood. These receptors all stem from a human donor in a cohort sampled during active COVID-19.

CDR3 in DNA: TGTGCCAGCAGCCAAGAACTTCTTCCATCGGATACGCAGTATTTT. This encodes CASSQELLPSDTQYF. The V gene is TRBV4-2, the J gene TRBJ2-3; D unclear. From germline, CDR1 is LGHNA and CDR2 YNFKEQ. With 0 bases removed from V and 6 bases from J, the gap between germline ends came to 13 bases. The length of the CDR3 is 15 residues.

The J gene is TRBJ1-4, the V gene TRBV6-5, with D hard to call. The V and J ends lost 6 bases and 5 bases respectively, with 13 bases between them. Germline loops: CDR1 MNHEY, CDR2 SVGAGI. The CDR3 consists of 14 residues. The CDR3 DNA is TGTGCCAGCAGACGAGGGAATAGGAATGAAAAACTGTTTTTT. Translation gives CASRRGNRNEKLFF.

The DNA for the CDR3 is TGTGCCAGCAGTGAAACAGGGAACGGGGCCAACGTCCTGACTTTC. Translation: CASSETGNGANVLTF. This chain connects TRBV2 to TRBJ2-6; possibly TRBD1 for D (6 bases). The CDR3 sequence is 15 residues long. With 2 bases removed from V and 4 bases from J, the gap between germline ends came to 9 bases. CDR1 SNHLY and CDR2 FYNNEI come from the germline V gene.

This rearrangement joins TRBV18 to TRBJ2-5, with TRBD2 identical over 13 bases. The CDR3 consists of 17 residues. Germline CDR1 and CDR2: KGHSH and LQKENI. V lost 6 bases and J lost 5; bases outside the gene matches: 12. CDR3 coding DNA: TGTGCCAGCTCCCCAGGGACTAGCGGGACCGTCGGGGAGACCCAGTACTTC. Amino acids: CASSPGTSGTVGETQYF.

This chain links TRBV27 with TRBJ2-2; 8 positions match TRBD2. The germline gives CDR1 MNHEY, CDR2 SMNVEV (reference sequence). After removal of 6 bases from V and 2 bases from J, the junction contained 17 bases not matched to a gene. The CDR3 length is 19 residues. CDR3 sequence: CASRGKGQKREYNTGELFF. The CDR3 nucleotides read TGTGCCAGCAGGGGGAAAGGCCAAAAGCGGGAGTACAACACCGGGGAGCTGTTTTTT.

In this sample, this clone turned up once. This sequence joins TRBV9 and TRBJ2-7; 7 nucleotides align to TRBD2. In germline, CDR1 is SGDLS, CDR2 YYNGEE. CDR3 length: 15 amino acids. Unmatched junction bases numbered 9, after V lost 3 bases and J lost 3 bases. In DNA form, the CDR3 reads TGTGCCAGCAGCGAGAGAGGCGGGGGTCTCTACGAGCAGTACTTC. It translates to CASSERGGGLYEQYF.

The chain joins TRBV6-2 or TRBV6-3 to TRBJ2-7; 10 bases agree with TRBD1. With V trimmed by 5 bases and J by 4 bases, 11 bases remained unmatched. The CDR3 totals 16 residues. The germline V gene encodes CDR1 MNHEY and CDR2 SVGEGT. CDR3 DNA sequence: TGTGCCAGCAGTCAAACCCTGGGACAGGGGTCATACGAGCAGTACTTC. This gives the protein CASSQTLGQGSYEQYF.

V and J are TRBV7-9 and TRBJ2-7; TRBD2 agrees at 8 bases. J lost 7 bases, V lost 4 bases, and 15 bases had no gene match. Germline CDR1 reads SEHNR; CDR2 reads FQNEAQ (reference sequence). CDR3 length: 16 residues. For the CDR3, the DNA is TGTGCCAGCAGCTATTACAGCGGGGGACTCCCTAGGGAGCAGTACTTC. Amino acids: CASSYYSGGLPREQYF.

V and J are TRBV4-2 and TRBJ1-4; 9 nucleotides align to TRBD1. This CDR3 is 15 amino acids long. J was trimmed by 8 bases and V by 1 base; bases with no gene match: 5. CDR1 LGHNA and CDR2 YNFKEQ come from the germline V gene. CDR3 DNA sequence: TGTGCCAGCAGCCAAGTCGGGACAGGGAAGGAAAAACTGTTTTTT. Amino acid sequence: CASSQVGTGKEKLFF.

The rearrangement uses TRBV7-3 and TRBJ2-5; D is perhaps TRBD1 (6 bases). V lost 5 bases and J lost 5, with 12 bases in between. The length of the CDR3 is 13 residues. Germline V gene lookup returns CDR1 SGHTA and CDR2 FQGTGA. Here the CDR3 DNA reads TGTGCCAGCAGCACTAACAGGGCGGAGACCCAGTACTTC. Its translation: CASSTNRAETQYF.

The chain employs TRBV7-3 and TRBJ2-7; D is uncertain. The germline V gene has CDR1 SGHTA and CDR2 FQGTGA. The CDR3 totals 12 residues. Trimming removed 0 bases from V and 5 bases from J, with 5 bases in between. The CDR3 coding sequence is TGTGCCAGCAGCTTAACCCAGGACGAGCAGTACTTC. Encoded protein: CASSLTQDEQYF.

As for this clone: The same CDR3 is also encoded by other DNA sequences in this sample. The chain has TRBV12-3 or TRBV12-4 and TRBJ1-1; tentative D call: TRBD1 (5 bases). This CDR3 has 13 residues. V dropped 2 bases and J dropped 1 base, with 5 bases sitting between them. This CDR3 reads CASSLQGNTEAFF. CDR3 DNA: TGTGCCAGCAGTTTACAGGGGAACACTGAAGCTTTCTTT.

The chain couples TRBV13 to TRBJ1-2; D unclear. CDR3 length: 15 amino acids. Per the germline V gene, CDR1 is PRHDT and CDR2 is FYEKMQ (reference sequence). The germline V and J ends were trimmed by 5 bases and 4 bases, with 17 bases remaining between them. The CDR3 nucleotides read TGTGCCAGCAGCGTAAGAGGGCCGGCGGGCTATGGCTACACCTTC. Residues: CASSVRGPAGYGYTF. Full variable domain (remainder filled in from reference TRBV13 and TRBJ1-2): AAGVIQSPRHLIKEKRETATLKCYPIPRHDTVYWYQQGPGQDPQFLISFYEKMQSDKGSIPDRFSAQQFSDYHSELNMSSLELGDSALYFCASSVRGPAGYGYTFGSGTRLTVV.

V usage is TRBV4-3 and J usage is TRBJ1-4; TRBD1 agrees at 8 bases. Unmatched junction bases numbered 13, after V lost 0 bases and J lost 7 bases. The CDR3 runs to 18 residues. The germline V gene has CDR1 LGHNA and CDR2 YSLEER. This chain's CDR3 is CASSQDLISDRGGEKLFF. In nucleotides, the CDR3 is TGCGCCAGCAGCCAAGACCTTATCTCCGACAGGGGCGGTGAAAAACTGTTTTTT.

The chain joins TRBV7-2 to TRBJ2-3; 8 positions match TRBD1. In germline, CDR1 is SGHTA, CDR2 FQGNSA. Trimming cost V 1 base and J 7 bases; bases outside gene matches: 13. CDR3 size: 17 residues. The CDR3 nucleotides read TGTGCCAGCAGCTTAGTTCTTGCAGGACAGGGTGCCTATACGCAGTATTTT. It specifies CASSLVLAGQGAYTQYF. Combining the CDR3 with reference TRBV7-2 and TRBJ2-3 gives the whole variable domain GAGVSQSPSNKVTEKGKDVELRCDPISGHTALYWYRQSLGQGLEFLIYFQGNSAPDKSGLPSDRFSAERTGGSVSTLTIQRTQQEDSAVYLCASSLVLAGQGAYTQYFGPGTRLTVL.

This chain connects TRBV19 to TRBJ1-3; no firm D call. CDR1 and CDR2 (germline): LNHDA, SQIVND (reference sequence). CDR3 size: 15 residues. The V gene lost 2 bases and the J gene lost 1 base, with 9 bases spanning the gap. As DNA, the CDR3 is TGTGCCAGTAGTATATCCGAGGGTTCTGGAAACACCATATATTTT. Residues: CASSISEGSGNTIYF.

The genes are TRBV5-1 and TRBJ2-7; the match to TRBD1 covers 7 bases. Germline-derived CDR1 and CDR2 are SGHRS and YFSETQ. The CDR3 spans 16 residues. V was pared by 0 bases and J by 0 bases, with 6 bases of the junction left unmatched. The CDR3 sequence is CASSLGTGSISYEQYF. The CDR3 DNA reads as TGCGCCAGCAGCTTGGGGACAGGTTCTATCTCCTACGAGCAGTACTTC.

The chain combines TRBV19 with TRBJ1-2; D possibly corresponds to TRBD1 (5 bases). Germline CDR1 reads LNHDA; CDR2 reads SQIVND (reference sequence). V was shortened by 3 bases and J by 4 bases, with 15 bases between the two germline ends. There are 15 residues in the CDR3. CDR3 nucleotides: TGTGCCAGTAGTATTTCTCCGGGGGGTTTCTATGGCTACACCTTC. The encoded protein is CASSISPGGFYGYTF.

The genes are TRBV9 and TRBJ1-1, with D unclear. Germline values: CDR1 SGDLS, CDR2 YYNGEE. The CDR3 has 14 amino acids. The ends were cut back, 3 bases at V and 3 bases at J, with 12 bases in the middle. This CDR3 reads CASSAKILDTEAFF. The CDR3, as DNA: TGTGCCAGCAGCGCCAAAATACTTGACACTGAAGCTTTCTTT.

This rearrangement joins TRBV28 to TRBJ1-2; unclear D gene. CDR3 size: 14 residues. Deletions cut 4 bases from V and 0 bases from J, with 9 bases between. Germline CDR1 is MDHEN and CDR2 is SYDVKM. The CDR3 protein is CASSSTETNYGYTF. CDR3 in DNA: TGTGCCAGCAGTTCTACGGAGACTAACTATGGCTACACCTTC.

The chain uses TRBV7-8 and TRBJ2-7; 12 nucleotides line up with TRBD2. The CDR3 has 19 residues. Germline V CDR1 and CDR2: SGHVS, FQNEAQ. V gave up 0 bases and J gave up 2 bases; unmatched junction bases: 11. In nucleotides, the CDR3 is TGTGCCAGCAGCTTAGCGCTTGGCCTAGCGGGGGGGGCGGCCTACGAGCAGTACTTC. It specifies CASSLALGLAGGAAYEQYF.

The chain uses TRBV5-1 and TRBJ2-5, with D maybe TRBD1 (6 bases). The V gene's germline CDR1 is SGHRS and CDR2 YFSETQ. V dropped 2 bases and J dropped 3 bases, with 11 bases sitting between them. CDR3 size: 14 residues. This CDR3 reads CASSLFRQEETQYF. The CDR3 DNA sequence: TGCGCCAGCAGCTTATTCAGACAGGAAGAGACCCAGTACTTC.

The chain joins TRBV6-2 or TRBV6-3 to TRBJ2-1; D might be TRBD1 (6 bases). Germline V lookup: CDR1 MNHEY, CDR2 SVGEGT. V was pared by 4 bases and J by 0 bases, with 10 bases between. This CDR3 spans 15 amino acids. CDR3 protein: CASSFGQSSYNEQFF. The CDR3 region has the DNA TGTGCCAGCAGTTTCGGACAGAGCTCCTACAATGAGCAGTTCTTC.

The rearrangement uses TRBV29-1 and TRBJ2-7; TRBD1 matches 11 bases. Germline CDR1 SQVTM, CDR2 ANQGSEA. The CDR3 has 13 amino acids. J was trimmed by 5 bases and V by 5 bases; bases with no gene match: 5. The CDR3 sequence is CSVQGQGAHEQYF. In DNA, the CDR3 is TGCAGCGTTCAAGGACAGGGGGCCCACGAGCAGTACTTC.

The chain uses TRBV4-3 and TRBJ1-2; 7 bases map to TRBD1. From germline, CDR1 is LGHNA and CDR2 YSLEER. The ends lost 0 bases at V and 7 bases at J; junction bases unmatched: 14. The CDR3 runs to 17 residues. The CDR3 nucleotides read TGCGCCAGCAGCCAAGATGGAGGGGCAGGGGGTCTCTCTGGCTACACCTTC. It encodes CASSQDGGAGGLSGYTF.

As DNA, the CDR3 is TGTGCCAGCAGCTTCCAACCCCTAGCGGGGGCTGGTGAGCAGTTCTTC. Translated, it gives CASSFQPLAGAGEQFF. V is TRBV7-2 and J is TRBJ2-1, with 10 nucleotides matching TRBD2. Germline V gene lookup returns CDR1 SGHTA and CDR2 FQGNSA. Germline trimming cut 3 bases from V and 9 bases from J; bases unmatched to any gene: 11. The CDR3 is made up of 16 amino acids. Together with reference TRBV7-2 and TRBJ2-1, the CDR3 gives the full variable domain: GAGVSQSPSNKVTEKGKDVELRCDPISGHTALYWYRQSLGQGLEFLIYFQGNSAPDKSGLPSDRFSAERTGGSVSTLTIQRTQQEDSAVYLCASSFQPLAGAGEQFFGPGTRLTVL.

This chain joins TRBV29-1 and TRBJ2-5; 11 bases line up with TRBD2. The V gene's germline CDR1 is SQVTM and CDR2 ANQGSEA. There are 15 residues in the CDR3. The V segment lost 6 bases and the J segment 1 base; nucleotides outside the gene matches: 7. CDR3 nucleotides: TGCAGCGTGGTGACTAGCGGGGACTTCCAAGAGACCCAGTACTTC. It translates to CSVVTSGDFQETQYF. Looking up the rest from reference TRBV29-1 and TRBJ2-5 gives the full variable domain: SAVISQKPSRDICQRGTSLTIQCQVDSQVTMMFWYRQQPGQSLTLIATANQGSEATYESGFVIDKFPISRPNLTFSTLTVSNMSPEDSSIYLCSVVTSGDFQETQYFGPGTRLLVL.

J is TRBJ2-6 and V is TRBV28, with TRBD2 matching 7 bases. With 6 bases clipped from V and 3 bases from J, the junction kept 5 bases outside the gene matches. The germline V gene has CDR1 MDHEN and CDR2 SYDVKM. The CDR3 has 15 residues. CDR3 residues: CASSPPGGGANVLTF. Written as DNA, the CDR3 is TGTGCCAGCAGCCCCCCGGGGGGTGGGGCCAACGTCCTGACTTTC.

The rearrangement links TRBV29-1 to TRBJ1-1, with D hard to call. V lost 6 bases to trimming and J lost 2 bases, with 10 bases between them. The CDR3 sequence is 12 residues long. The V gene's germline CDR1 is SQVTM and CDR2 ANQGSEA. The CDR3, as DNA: TGCAGCGTCCTCCACGGTAACACTGAAGCTTTCTTT. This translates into CSVLHGNTEAFF.

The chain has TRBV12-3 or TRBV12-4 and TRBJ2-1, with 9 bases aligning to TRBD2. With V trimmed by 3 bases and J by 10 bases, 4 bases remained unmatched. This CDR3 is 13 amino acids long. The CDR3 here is CASSFRLAGEQFF. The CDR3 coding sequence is TGTGCCAGCAGTTTTCGGCTAGCGGGAGAGCAGTTCTTC.

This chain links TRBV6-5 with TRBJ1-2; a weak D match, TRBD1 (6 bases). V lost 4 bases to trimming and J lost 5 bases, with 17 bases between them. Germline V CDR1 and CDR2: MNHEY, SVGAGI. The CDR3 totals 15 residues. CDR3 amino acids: CASSSWGRGRYGYTF. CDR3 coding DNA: TGTGCCAGCAGTTCCTGGGGCAGGGGACGGTATGGCTACACCTTC.

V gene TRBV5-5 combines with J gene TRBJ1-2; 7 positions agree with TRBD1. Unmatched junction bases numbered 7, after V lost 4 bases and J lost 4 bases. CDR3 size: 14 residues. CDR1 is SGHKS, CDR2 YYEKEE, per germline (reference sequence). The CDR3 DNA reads TGTGCCAGCAGCCGGGGACAGAACAGCTATGGCTACACCTTC. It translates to CASSRGQNSYGYTF.